Following are 30 T cell receptor beta chains from one sample sequenced in a study of blood T cell repertoires in COVID-19. The table came from immunoSEQ multiplex PCR; TCRdb's copy has only in-frame clones and leaves some out. In the table there are some 310,000 clones, roughly nine tenths of which are singletons. Specimen: peripheral blood. Receptor source: a woman between 25 and 40 years old with COVID-19, enrolled during active disease.

This chain links TRBV25-1 with TRBJ1-5; no clear D. CDR1 and CDR2 (germline): MGHDK, SYGVNS. The V end lost 3 bases, the J end lost 5 bases, and 5 bases lay between the germline ends. CDR3 length: 12 residues. The CDR3, as DNA: TGTGCCAGCAGTGACCTAGATCAGCCCCAGCATTTT. Encoded protein: CASSDLDQPQHF. The full variable domain, with the rest looked up from reference TRBV25-1 and TRBJ1-5, is EADIYQTPRYLVIGTGKKITLECSQTMGHDKMYWYQQDPGMELHLIHYSYGVNSTEKGDLSSESTVSRIRTEHFPLTLESARPSHTSQYLCASSDLDQPQHFGDGTRLSIL.

This clone showed up just once. This chain joins TRBV4-2 and TRBJ1-1; a possible D gene is TRBD1 (5 bases). Germline V gene sequence: CDR1 LGHNA, CDR2 YNFKEQ. Trimming shortened V by 0 bases and J by 3 bases, and 14 bases separated the two germline ends. The CDR3 has 16 amino acids. The chain's CDR3 is CASSQDSARDYTEAFF. The CDR3 DNA reads TGTGCCAGCAGCCAAGATTCGGCCAGGGACTACACTGAAGCTTTCTTT.

V gene TRBV5-8 combines with J gene TRBJ1-5; maybe TRBD1 (6 bases). Germline V gene lookup returns CDR1 SGHTS and CDR2 YDEGEE. The V and J ends lost 4 bases and 4 bases respectively, with 18 bases between them. CDR3 length: 16 residues. The CDR3, as DNA: TGTGCCAGCAGCCCCGATGCCGGGACAAGAAATCAGCCCCAGCATTTT. This encodes CASSPDAGTRNQPQHF.

As to this clone: The sample carries other DNA sequences with the same CDR3. The genes are TRBV27 and TRBJ1-2, with 7 bases identical to TRBD1. The CDR3 loop spans 14 amino acids. Germline assignment: CDR1 MNHEY and CDR2 SMNVEV (reference sequence). Germline trimming cut 3 bases from V and 4 bases from J; bases unmatched to any gene: 5. The DNA of the CDR3 is TGTGCCAGCAGTTTCTCAGACAGGGCCTATGGCTACACCTTC. Protein: CASSFSDRAYGYTF.

The chain links TRBV6-5 to TRBJ1-2; tentatively, D is TRBD1 (5 bases). The CDR3 runs 11 residues. Germline V gives CDR1 MNHEY, CDR2 SVGAGI. V was trimmed by 6 bases and J by 4 bases, leaving 6 bases between them. The CDR3 nucleotides read TGTGCCAGCAGCCAGGGCTATGGCTACACCTTC. Translating it yields CASSQGYGYTF.

CDR3 loop: CASSDGNQPQHF. The CDR3 coding sequence is TGTGCCAGCAGTGACGGCAATCAGCCCCAGCATTTT. This chain joins TRBV2 and TRBJ1-5; no reliable D call. V gave up 3 bases and J gave up 2 bases, with 2 bases separating them. From germline, CDR1 is SNHLY and CDR2 FYNNEI. The CDR3 is 12 amino acids.

On this clone itself: Its ends do not fully match the called genes, so a read error is possible. The identical CDR3 is also encoded by other nucleotide sequences in the sample. CDR3 in amino acids: CAWSVLGGYTF. The CDR3 DNA is TGTGCTTGGAGTGTTCTAGGTGGCTACACCTTC. The chain recombines TRBV30 with TRBJ1-2; no firm D call. Germline V gene data show CDR1 as GTSNPN and CDR2 as SVGIG (reference sequence). There are 11 residues in the CDR3.

This clone was recorded only once. The genes are TRBV19 and TRBJ2-7, with TRBD2 identical over 12 bases. V was pared by 5 bases and J by 3 bases, with 2 bases of the junction left unmatched. This CDR3 has 14 residues. In germline, CDR1 is LNHDA, CDR2 SQIVND (reference sequence). The CDR3 DNA reads TGTGCCAGTAGTGCGACTAGCGGGAGCTACGAGCAGTACTTC. This translates into CASSATSGSYEQYF.

This rearrangement joins TRBV9 to TRBJ2-1; D remains unclear. V was clipped by 3 bases and J by 0 bases, with 10 bases between them. The CDR3 sequence is 15 residues long. Germline loops: CDR1 SGDLS, CDR2 YYNGEE. The CDR3 here is CASSGTVSSYNEQFF. CDR3 DNA: TGTGCCAGCAGCGGTACAGTGAGCTCCTACAATGAGCAGTTCTTC.

CDR3 in amino acids: CASVPSGGELFF. Here the CDR3 DNA reads TGTGCCAGCGTACCCAGTGGCGGGGAGCTGTTTTTT. The gene calls are TRBV12-3 or TRBV12-4 and TRBJ2-2; D ambiguous. V dropped 8 bases and J dropped 7 bases, with 11 bases sitting between them. The CDR3 length is 12 residues.

The gene calls are TRBV18 and TRBJ1-2; TRBD1 matches 12 bases. CDR3 length: 15 amino acids. The trim removed 3 bases at V and 5 bases at J, leaving 4 bases unmatched. Germline V lookup: CDR1 KGHSH, CDR2 LQKENI. CDR3 coding DNA: TGTGCCAGCTCACCGACGGGACAGGGGGCTTATGGCTACACCTTC. Translating gives CASSPTGQGAYGYTF.

V and J are TRBV5-4 and TRBJ1-2; no definite D call. Germline CDR1 SGHNT, CDR2 YYREEE (reference sequence). V lost 2 bases and J lost 8, with 13 bases in between. This CDR3 comprises 13 residues. The CDR3 DNA reads as TGTGCCAGCAGCTTCCGGGTGGATTCGGGCTACACCTTC. Translation gives CASSFRVDSGYTF.

Details on this clone: An end of the junction does not agree with germline; a read error may underlie this. The chain is built from TRBV19 and TRBJ1-2; 7 bases are shared with TRBD1. There are 12 residues in the CDR3. Germline loops: CDR1 LNHDA, CDR2 SQIVND (reference sequence). CDR3 in DNA: TGTGCCACCGTAGGTGACAGGGTCAAGAAATCGTTC. This translates into CATVGDRVKKSF.

The V and J genes are TRBV7-9 and TRBJ1-5; TRBD1 is a possible D gene (6 bases). Trimming took 1 base from V and 5 from J, leaving 15 bases between them. CDR1 and CDR2 from the germline V gene are SEHNR and FQNEAQ (reference sequence). The CDR3 loop spans 16 amino acids. CDR3 sequence reads: CASSLEGRGGHQPQHF. The CDR3 bases are TGTGCCAGCAGCTTAGAAGGCAGGGGAGGGCATCAGCCCCAGCATTTT.

The chain uses TRBV11-2 and TRBJ1-6, with TRBD1 matching 10 bases. Germline values: CDR1 SGHAT, CDR2 FQNNGV. The CDR3 has 16 residues. V shed 4 bases and J 7 bases; nucleotides not matched to a gene: 7. The CDR3 loop is CASSSRTGGGNSPLHF. CDR3 bases: TGTGCCAGCAGCTCGCGGACAGGGGGGGGAAATTCACCCCTCCACTTT.

The rearrangement joins TRBV6-5 to TRBJ1-2; 7 nucleotides line up with TRBD1. With 7 bases clipped from V and 4 bases from J, the junction kept 9 bases outside the gene matches. CDR1 is MNHEY and CDR2 is SVGAGI in the germline V gene. The CDR3 has 14 residues. The CDR3 region is CASIPLTGIYGYTF. The CDR3 DNA reads TGTGCCAGCATCCCATTGACAGGGATCTATGGCTACACCTTC.

The rearrangement uses TRBV11-2 and TRBJ1-1; D is possibly TRBD1 (6 bases). V was cut by 0 bases and J by 5 bases, with 7 bases left in between. This CDR3 spans 13 amino acids. The V gene's germline CDR1 is SGHAT and CDR2 FQNNGV. The CDR3 DNA follows: TGTGCCAGCAGCTTAGAACAGGGAACTGAAGCTTTCTTT. This translates into CASSLEQGTEAFF.

This chain connects TRBV3-1 (or the pseudogene TRBV3-2) to TRBJ2-3, with 7 bases lining up with TRBD2. Germline trimming cut 5 bases from V and 0 bases from J; bases unmatched to any gene: 5. The CDR3 is made up of 15 amino acids. The V gene's germline CDR1 is LGHDT and CDR2 YNNKEL (reference sequence). As DNA, the CDR3 is TGTGCCAGCAGCGAGACAGCGGGGAGCACAGATACGCAGTATTTT. Residues: CASSETAGSTDTQYF.

This chain uses TRBV10-1 with TRBJ2-1; weak D call: TRBD2 (5 bases). This CDR3 region has 15 residues. Trimming took 4 bases from V and 5 from J, leaving 15 bases between them. Germline V CDR1 and CDR2: WNHNN, SYGVQD (reference sequence). CDR3: CASSVSEGLDNEQFF. The CDR3 DNA reads as TGCGCCAGCAGTGTTAGCGAAGGGCTTGACAATGAGCAGTTCTTC.

The chain has TRBV6-1 and TRBJ2-5; TRBD2 is a possible D gene (5 bases). CDR3 length equals 13 residues. Looked up from germline, CDR1 is MNHNS and CDR2 is SASEGT. Trimming left V 1 base short and J 13 bases short, with 16 bases between. CDR3 in DNA: TGTGCCAGCAGTGAAGGGGCTAGCCAGGTTGGGTACTTC. Translating it yields CASSEGASQVGYF.

This clone was counted only a few times. V is TRBV5-5 and J is TRBJ1-1, with 7 bases that match TRBD1. CDR1 is SGHKS, CDR2 YYEKEE, per germline (reference sequence). This CDR3 region has 16 residues. Trimming at V came to 1 base and at J to 0 bases, leaving 6 bases not matched to a gene. The CDR3 protein is CASSLRQGVMNTEAFF. The CDR3 nucleotides are TGTGCCAGCAGCTTGCGACAGGGAGTAATGAACACTGAAGCTTTCTTT.

This clone has more than one count but fewer than ten. The chain couples TRBV14 to TRBJ2-5; tentatively, D is TRBD2 (6 bases). From germline, CDR1 is SGHDN and CDR2 FVKESK. Trimming pared 0 bases from V and 7 bases from J, leaving 21 bases between. The CDR3 totals 17 residues. Here the CDR3 reads CASSQDLGGAQKRTQYF. CDR3 nucleotides: TGTGCCAGCAGCCAAGATTTGGGCGGGGCGCAAAAGAGGACCCAGTACTTC.

The count of this clone is one. J is TRBJ2-2 and V is TRBV19; TRBD2 matches 14 bases. Germline trimming cut 5 bases from V and 6 bases from J; bases unmatched to any gene: 2. Germline CDR1 reads LNHDA; CDR2 reads SQIVND (reference sequence). The CDR3 contains 15 residues. The CDR3 DNA reads TGTGCCAGTAGTCCGGGACTAGCGGGAGCCGGGGAGCTGTTTTTT. Translated: CASSPGLAGAGELFF.

The V call is TRBV5-4, the J call TRBJ2-1; 7 bases align to TRBD2. CDR3 size: 15 residues. Trimming removed 0 bases from V and 7 bases from J; junction bases left unmatched: 7. The germline CDR1 and CDR2 sequences are SGHNT and YYREEE (reference sequence). Written as DNA, the CDR3 is TGTGCCAGCAGCTTGGAGGGAGGGCCTTGGAATGAGCAGTTCTTC. This codes for CASSLEGGPWNEQFF.

This rearrangement joins TRBV11-3 to TRBJ2-1; a possible D gene is TRBD1 (6 bases). V shed 1 base and J shed 4 bases, with 11 bases lying between them. Germline-derived CDR1 and CDR2 are SGHNT and YENEEA. CDR3 length equals 15 residues. CDR3: CASSLAGTTYNEQFF. In nucleotides, the CDR3 is TGTGCCAGCAGCTTAGCGGGGACAACATACAATGAGCAGTTCTTC.

The sample holds one count of this clone. The conserved final phenylalanine or tryptophan is absent from the CDR3, which likely points to a read error. Because the CDR3's place on the DNA is in doubt, the DNA is left out and the CDR3 is given as listed by TCRdb. This rearrangement joins TRBV11-2 to TRBJ1-1; TRBD1, the table's D call, was not compared with the DNA. The CDR3 totals 12 residues, both ends included. Germline V gene sequence: CDR1 SGHAT, CDR2 FQNNGV. The CDR3 reads CASSPDGGTATL.

The chain carries TRBV13 and TRBJ2-7, with D perhaps TRBD1 (6 bases). The CDR3 length is 15 residues. Germline-derived CDR1 and CDR2 are PRHDT and FYEKMQ (reference sequence). Deletions cut 5 bases from V and 3 bases from J, with 17 bases between. CDR3 sequence reads: CASSDTSGAVYEQYF. CDR3 DNA: TGTGCCAGCAGCGACACCTCAGGGGCGGTCTACGAGCAGTACTTC. The whole variable domain, remainder taken from reference TRBV13 and TRBJ2-7, is AAGVIQSPRHLIKEKRETATLKCYPIPRHDTVYWYQQGPGQDPQFLISFYEKMQSDKGSIPDRFSAQQFSDYHSELNMSSLELGDSALYFCASSDTSGAVYEQYFGPGTRLTVT.

This clone was observed once. The chain couples TRBV11-2 to TRBJ1-2; 11 bases align to TRBD1. The CDR3 loop spans 16 amino acids. From germline, CDR1 is SGHAT and CDR2 FQNNGV. Trimming at V came to 3 bases and at J to 5 bases, leaving 8 bases not matched to a gene. The DNA of the CDR3 is TGTGCCAGCAGCTTGAGTGGACAGGGGGCGTTTTATGGCTACACCTTC. This translates into CASSLSGQGAFYGYTF.

The chain carries TRBV21-1 and TRBJ2-6; the D call TRBD1 from the table was never checked on the DNA. TRBV21-1 is shown as a pseudogene. The CDR3 is made up of 21 amino acids. The CDR3: CASSKEPTGGLQLSGANVLTF. The CDR3 bases are TGTGCCAGCAGCAAAGAGCCGACAGGGGGCCTTCAGCTCTCTGGGGCCAACGTCCTGACTTTC.

The J gene is TRBJ1-2, the V gene TRBV19; the D gene is possibly TRBD1 (6 bases). Germline CDR1 and CDR2: LNHDA and SQIVND (reference sequence). The CDR3 is made up of 14 amino acids. V was cut by 3 bases and J by 3 bases, with 11 bases left in between. CDR3 loop: CASSISGAYYGYTF. The CDR3 DNA is TGTGCCAGTAGTATCTCAGGGGCCTACTATGGCTACACCTTC.